This T cell receptor beta chain was captured by sequencing in a study of blood T cell repertoires in COVID-19. Study summary: Sites across the United States, Italy and Spain contributed samples from acute and convalescent COVID-19. In each case, the material was cDNA or gDNA derived from T cells, B-cell-depleted T cells, or PBMCs.

In the original processing: Nucleated cell number was recorded as an estimate derived from reference gene primer amplification. Clones were sequenced by immunoSEQ multiplex PCR, and TCRdb holds only the in-frame ones, with some missing. The V and J calls and clone size are taken from that table; D and trimming were inferred from the DNA. The sample carries over 100,000 clones, approximately 81% recorded once. Sequencing was carried out using peripheral blood. The TCR comes from a woman aged 60-70 years with active or convalescent COVID-19.

CDR3 DNA: TGTGCCAGCAGCTTCTGGGAGAGACCGAACACCGGGGAGCTGTTTTTT. It is translated as CASSFWERPNTGELFF. The chain recombines TRBV7-8 with TRBJ2-2; a weak D match, TRBD2 (5 bases). There are 16 residues in the CDR3. V lost 3 bases, J lost 0 bases, and 11 bases lay in between. The V gene's germline CDR1 is SGHVS and CDR2 FQNEAQ.